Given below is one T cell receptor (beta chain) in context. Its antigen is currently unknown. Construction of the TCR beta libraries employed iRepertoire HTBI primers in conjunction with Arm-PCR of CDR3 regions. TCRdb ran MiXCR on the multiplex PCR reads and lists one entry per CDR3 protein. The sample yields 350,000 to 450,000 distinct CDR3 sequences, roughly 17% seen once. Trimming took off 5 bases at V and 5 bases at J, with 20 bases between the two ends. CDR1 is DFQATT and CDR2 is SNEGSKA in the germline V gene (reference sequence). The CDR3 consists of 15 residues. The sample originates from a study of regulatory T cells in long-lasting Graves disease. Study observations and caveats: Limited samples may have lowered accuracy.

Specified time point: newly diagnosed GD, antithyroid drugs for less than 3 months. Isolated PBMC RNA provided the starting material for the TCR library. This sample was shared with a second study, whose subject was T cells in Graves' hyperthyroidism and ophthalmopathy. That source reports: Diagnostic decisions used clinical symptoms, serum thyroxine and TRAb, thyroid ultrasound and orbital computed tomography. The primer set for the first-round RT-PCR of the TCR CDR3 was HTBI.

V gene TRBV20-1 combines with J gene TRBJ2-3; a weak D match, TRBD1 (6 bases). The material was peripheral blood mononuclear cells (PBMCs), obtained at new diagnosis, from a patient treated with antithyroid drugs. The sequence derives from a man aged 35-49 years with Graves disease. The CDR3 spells CSAAPGHAGLDTQYF. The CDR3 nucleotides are TGCAGTGCTGCCCCGGGACACGCTGGATTAGATACGCAGTATTTT.